This T cell receptor beta chain was captured by sequencing in a study of PD-1 blockade in classical Hodgkin lymphoma. Whole-study findings and limits: When set against healthy donors, newly diagnosed patients were reported to show lower baseline TCR diversity. No one has yet defined what causes the repertoire differences, which may be disease activity or prior therapy. CD4+ TCR diversity, unlike CD8+, climbed significantly by C4D1.

Relapses following autologous stem cell transplantation were seen in all patients, with brentuximab vedotin exposure varying. Relapsed/refractory classical Hodgkin lymphoma patients had complete, partial or progressive responses. Worth noting for this clone: Its antigen is unidentified.

The protocol was immunoSEQ multiplex PCR, while the TCRdb copy is restricted to in-frame clones and leaves out a portion. The sample yields 100,000 to 120,000 clones, roughly 87% seen once. This receptor was obtained from a human donor with classical Hodgkin lymphoma. The source was peripheral blood mononuclear cells (PBMCs), collected before the second cycle of nivolumab.

The CDR3 sequence: CASSPRADTQYF. In DNA form, the CDR3 reads TGTGCCAGCAGCCCAAGGGCAGATACGCAGTATTTT. V is TRBV7-2 and J is TRBJ2-3; D gene ambiguous. The V end lost 5 bases, the J end lost 4 bases, and 7 bases lay between the germline ends. The CDR3 runs 12 residues. In germline, CDR1 is SGHTA, CDR2 FQGNSA.